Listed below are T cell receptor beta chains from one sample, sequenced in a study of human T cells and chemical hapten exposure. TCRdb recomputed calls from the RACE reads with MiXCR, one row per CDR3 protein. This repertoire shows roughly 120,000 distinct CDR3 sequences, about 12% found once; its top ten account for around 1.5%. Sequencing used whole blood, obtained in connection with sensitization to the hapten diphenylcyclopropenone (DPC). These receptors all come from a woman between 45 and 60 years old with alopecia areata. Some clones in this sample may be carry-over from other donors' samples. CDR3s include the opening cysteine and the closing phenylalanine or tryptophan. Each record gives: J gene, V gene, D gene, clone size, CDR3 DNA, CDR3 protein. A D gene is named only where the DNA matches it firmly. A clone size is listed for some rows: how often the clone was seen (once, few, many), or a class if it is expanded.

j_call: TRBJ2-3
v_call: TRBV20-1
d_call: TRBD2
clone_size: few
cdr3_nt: TGCAGTGCTGCTAGCGGTAGCACAGATACGCAGTATTTT
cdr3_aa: CSAASGSTDTQYF

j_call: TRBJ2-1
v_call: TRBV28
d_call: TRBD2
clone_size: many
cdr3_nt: TGTGCTTCCAAAATAGCGGGGGCCGGATACAATGAGCAGTTCTTC
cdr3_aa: CASKIAGAGYNEQFF

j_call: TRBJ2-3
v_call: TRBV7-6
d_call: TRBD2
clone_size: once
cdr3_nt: TGTGCCAGCAGCTCGACGTCTAGCGGGGGGGCGCGTGAGTATTTT
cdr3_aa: CASSSTSSGGAREYF

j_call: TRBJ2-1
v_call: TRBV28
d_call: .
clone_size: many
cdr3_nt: TGTGCCAGCAGACCTGGACCTATGGGCTACAATGAGCAGTTCTTC
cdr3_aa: CASRPGPMGYNEQFF

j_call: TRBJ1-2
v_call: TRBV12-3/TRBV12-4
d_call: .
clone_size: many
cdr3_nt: TGTGCCAGCAGTGTGGGGAAGGCTACTAACTATGGCTACACCTTC
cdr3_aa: CASSVGKATNYGYTF

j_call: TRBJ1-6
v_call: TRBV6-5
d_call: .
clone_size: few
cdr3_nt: TGTGCCAGCAGTTACCCCGGGGAGAGTTCACCCCTCCACTTT
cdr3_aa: CASSYPGESSPLHF

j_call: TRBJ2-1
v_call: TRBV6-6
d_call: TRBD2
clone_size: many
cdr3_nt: TGTGCCAGCAGTCGAGTAGGGCGGGGGAACAATGAGCAGTTCTTC
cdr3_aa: CASSRVGRGNNEQFF

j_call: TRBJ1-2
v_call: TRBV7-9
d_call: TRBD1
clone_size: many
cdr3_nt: TGTGCCAGCAGCCATCCGACAGGGCCGAAATTAAACTATGGCTACACCTTC
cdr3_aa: CASSHPTGPKLNYGYTF

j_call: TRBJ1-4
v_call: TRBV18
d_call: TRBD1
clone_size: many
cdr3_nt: TGTGCCAGCTCACCCGGACAGGGGGACAATGAAAAACTGTTTTTT
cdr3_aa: CASSPGQGDNEKLFF

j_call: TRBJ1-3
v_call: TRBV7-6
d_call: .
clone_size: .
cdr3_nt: TGTGCCGGCAGCTTAGCGGGCCAAAGCGCCGACTCTGGAAACACCATATATTTT
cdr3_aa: CAGSLAGQSADSGNTIYF

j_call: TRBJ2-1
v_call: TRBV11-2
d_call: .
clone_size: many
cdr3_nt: TGTGCCAGCAACCGGGACGGCCTTTACAATGAGCAGTTCTTC
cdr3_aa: CASNRDGLYNEQFF

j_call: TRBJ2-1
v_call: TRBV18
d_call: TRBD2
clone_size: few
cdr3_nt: TGTGCCAGCTCACTTACTAGCGGGAGTTACAATGAGCAGTTCTTC
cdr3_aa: CASSLTSGSYNEQFF

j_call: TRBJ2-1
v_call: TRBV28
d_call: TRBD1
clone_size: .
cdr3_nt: TGTGCCAGCAGTTTGGGACCGACAGGGGGGGATACGAGGATGAATGAGCAGTTCTTC
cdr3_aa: CASSLGPTGGDTRMNEQFF

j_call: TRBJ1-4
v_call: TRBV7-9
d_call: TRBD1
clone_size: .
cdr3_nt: TGTGCCAGCAGCCAGGGGGCTGGTAATGAAAAACTGTTTTTT
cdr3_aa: CASSQGAGNEKLFF

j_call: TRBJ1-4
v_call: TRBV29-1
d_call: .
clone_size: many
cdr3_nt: TGCAGCGTTTCCGGCAGGGCTAATGAAAAACTGTTTTTT
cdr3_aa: CSVSGRANEKLFF

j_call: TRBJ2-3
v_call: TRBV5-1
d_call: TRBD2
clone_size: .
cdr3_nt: TGCGCCAGCAGCTCAGGACTAGCGGGGCCCACAGATACGCAGTATTTT
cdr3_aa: CASSSGLAGPTDTQYF

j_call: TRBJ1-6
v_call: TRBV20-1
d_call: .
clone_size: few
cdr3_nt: TGCAGTGCTAGGTTTCACCCGACAGACTATAATTCACCCCTCCACTTT
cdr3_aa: CSARFHPTDYNSPLHF

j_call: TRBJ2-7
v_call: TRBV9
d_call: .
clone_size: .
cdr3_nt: TGTGCCAGCTCAGCTTACGGTTTCTCCTACGAGCAGTACTTC
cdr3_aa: CASSAYGFSYEQYF

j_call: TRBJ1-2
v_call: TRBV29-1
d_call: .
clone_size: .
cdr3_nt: TGCAGCGTTGACGGCCAGGGAGGTTTTGGCTACACCTTC
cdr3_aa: CSVDGQGGFGYTF

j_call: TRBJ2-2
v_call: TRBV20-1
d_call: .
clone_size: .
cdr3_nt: TGCAGTGCTAGCCCCGTATGGGCAGGGGAGCTGTTTTTT
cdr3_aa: CSASPVWAGELFF

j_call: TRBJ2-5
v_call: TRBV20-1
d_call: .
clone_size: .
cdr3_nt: TGCAGTGCTAGAAGTGAGGGGGAAGAGACCCAGTACTTC
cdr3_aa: CSARSEGEETQYF

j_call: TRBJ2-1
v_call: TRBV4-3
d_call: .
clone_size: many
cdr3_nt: TGCGCCAGCAGCCAAGATCTTCCTCCGACCCTATACAATGAGCAGTTCTTC
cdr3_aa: CASSQDLPPTLYNEQFF

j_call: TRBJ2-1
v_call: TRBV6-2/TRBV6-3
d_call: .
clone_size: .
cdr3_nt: TGTGCCAGCAGTTACTCGACAGTCCCCGGGCCCTACAATGAGCAGTTCTTC
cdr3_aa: CASSYSTVPGPYNEQFF

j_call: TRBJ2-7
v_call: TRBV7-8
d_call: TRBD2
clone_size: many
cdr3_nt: TGTGCCAGCAGCTTAACTAGCGGGAGCTACGAGCAGTACTTC
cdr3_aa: CASSLTSGSYEQYF

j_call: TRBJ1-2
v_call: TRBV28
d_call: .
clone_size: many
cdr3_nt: TGTGCCAGCAGTTTAATCGGTCCAGGTTATGGCTACACCTTC
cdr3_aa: CASSLIGPGYGYTF

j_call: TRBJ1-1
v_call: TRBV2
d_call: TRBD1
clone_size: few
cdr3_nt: TGTGCCAGCAGGCAGGGGGCTATAGGCACTGAAGCTTTCTTT
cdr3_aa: CASRQGAIGTEAFF

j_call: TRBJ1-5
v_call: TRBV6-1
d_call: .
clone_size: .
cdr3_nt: TGTGCCAGCAGTGAATTAGGAAGCAATCAGCCCCAGCATTTT
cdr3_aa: CASSELGSNQPQHF

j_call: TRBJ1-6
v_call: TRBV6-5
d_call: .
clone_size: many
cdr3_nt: TGTGCCAGCAGTTACGACAGCTCAATTAATAATTCACCCCTCCACTTT
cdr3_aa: CASSYDSSINNSPLHF

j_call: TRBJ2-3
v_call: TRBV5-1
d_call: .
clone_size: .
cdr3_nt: TGCGCCAGCAGCGCCCTGAGCACAGATACGCAGTATTTT
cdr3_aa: CASSALSTDTQYF

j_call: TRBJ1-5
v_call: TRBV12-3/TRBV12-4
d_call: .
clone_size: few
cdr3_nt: TGTGCCAGCAGTTTGGGTACAGGGTATGACCAGCCCCAGCATTTT
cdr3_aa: CASSLGTGYDQPQHF

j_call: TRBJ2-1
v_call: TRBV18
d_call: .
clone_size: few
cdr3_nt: TGTGCCAGCTCACCACACCCCAATGAGCAGTTCTTC
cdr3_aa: CASSPHPNEQFF

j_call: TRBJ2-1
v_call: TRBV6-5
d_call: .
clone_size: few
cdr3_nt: TGTGCCAGCAGTTCCGAACCGGACCGGGGGTTGGTCAATGAGCAGTTCTTC
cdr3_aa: CASSSEPDRGLVNEQFF

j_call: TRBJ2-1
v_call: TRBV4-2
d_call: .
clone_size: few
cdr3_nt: TGTGCCAGCAGCCAAGAAATAACAGGGCGGGGATTCTTC
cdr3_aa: CASSQEITGRGFF

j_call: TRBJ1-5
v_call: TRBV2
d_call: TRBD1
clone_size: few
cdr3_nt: TGTGCCAGCTCGCAGACAGGGATAAGGCAGCCCCAGCATTTT
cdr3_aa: CASSQTGIRQPQHF

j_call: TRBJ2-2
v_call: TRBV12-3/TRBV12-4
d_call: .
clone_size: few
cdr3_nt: TGTGCCAGCAGCCAGGTATCCGGGGAGCTGTTTTTT
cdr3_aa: CASSQVSGELFF

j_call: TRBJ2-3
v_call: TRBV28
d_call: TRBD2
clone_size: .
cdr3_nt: TGTGCCACTTATTCAGCGGGAGTCCCTCTGAGCACAGATACGCAGTATTTT
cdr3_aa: CATYSAGVPLSTDTQYF

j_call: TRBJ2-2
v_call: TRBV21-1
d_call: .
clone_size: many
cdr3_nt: TGTGCCAGCAGTCACGTGAACACCGGGGAGCTGTTTTTT
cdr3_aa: CASSHVNTGELFF

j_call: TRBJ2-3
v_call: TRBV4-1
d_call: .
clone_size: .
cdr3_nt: TGCGCCAGCAGCCAAGATAGGGCAGGGGTTACAGATACGCAGTATTTT
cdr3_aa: CASSQDRAGVTDTQYF

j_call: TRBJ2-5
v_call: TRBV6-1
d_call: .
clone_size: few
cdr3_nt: TGTGCCAGCGGCCGATACGAAGAGACCCAGTACTTC
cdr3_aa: CASGRYEETQYF

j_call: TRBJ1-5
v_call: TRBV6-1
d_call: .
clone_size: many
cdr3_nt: TGTGCCAGCAGTGATCGGGCATCGGGGGCAGGTCAGCCCCAGCATTTT
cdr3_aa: CASSDRASGAGQPQHF

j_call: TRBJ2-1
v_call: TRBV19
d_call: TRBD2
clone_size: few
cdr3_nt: TGTGCCAGTAGTATAGCACTAGCGGGAGGGTACAATGAGCAGTTCTTC
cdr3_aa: CASSIALAGGYNEQFF

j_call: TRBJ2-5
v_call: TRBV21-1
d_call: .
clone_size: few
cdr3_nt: TGTGCCAGCAGCAAAGACGAATTGGGACAGGACTGTAAGACCCAGTACTTC
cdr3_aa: CASSKDELGQDCKTQYF

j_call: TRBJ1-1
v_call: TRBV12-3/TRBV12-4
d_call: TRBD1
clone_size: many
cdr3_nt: TGTGCCAGCAGTCTACACTACAGGGGTATGGGCACTGAAGCTTTCTTT
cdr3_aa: CASSLHYRGMGTEAFF

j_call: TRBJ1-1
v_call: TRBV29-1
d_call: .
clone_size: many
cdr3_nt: TGCAGCGTTGCCTCCAGCTTGAACACTGAAGCTTTCTTT
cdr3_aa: CSVASSLNTEAFF

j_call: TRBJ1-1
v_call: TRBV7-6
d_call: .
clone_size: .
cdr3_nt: TGTGCCAGCAGCTTTTGGGACGGGCACACTGAAGCTTTCTTT
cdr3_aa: CASSFWDGHTEAFF

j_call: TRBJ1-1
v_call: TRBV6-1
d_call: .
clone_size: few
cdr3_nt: TGTGCCAGCAGTGATCACAGGACCTTTGGGGCTTTCTTT
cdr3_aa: CASSDHRTFGAFF

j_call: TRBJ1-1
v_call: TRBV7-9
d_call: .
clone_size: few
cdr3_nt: TGTGCCAGCAGCTTAGAGGTAGGGGCCAACACTGAAGCTTTCTTT
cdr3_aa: CASSLEVGANTEAFF

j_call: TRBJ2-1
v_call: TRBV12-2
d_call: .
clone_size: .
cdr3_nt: TGTGCAAGTCGCTTATATTCGGCAGGCCCTACCTACAATGAGCAGTTCTTC
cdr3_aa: CASRLYSAGPTYNEQFF

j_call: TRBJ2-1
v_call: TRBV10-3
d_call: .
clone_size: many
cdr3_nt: TGTGCCATCAAACCTAGGACACTCTACAATGAGCAGTTCTTC
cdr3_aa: CAIKPRTLYNEQFF

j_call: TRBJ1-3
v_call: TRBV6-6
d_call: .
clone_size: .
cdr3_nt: TGTGCCAGCAGACCGGACACCTCTGGAAACACCATATATTTT
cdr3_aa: CASRPDTSGNTIYF

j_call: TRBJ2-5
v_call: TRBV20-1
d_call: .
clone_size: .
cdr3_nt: TGCAGTGCTAGGACAGGATTACAAGAGACCCAGTACTTC
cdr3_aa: CSARTGLQETQYF

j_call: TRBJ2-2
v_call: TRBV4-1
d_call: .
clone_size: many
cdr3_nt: TGCGCCAGCAGTGCGGGACGGTTCACGAACACCGGGGAGCTGTTTTTT
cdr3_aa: CASSAGRFTNTGELFF

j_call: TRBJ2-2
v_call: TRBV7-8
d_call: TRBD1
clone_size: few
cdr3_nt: TGTGCCAGCAGCTCCCCGGAAGCAGGACAGGGATCGAACACCGGGGAGCTGTTTTTT
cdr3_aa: CASSSPEAGQGSNTGELFF

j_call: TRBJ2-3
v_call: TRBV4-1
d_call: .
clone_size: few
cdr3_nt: TGCGCCAGCAGCCAAGTCCGGACTGGCACAGATACGCAGTATTTT
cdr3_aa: CASSQVRTGTDTQYF